Included here is one T cell receptor beta chain sequence, with context. This clonotype was recorded only once. What antigen it recognizes has not been identified. Base qualities are not recorded, but no much larger clone differs from it by a single base. A single read makes a weak case. The CDR3 goes from the cysteine to the phenylalanine over 14 residues. The sequence is cut down to CDR3 DNA, 42 bases in frame from base 1. CDR1 and CDR2 (GTSNPN, SVGIG) derive from the germline V gene (reference sequence). V is reduced by 0 bases and J by 4 bases, leaving a spacing of 12 bases between them. The data were taken from a study of CD8 T cells in Susac syndrome (dated by TCRdb to between 2017 and 2020). For context, the study as a whole: Of the Susac syndrome patients who were sequenced, about eight were in clinical remission while six had clinically active disease. The study used repertoire sequencing to test whether antigen drove CD8+ T cell activation and differentiation in Susac syndrome. At the time of blood withdrawal, Susac syndrome patients were either therapy-naive, taking corticosteroids (with some also receiving IVIg), or on IVIg alone. Summary of the overall study and its limitations: The TCR sequencing and HLA analysis was acknowledged to have included a relatively small number of individuals. The CD4+ T cell repertoire of patients with Susac syndrome showed no detectable clonal expansion.

Peripheral blood CD8+ and CD4+ T cells from healthy donors, Susac syndrome patients and multiple sclerosis patients were profiled by high-throughput TCR beta sequencing. Susac syndrome patients met recently defined diagnostic criteria for definite or probable disease. Bulk CD8+ and CD4+ T cells were purified magnetically by negative isolation, whereas CD8+ TEMRA cells were enriched by FACS. Blood was drawn into EDTA tubes, processed within 24 hours, and PBMCs were isolated by density gradient centrifugation. PBMCs intended for TCR sequencing were frozen in liquid nitrogen and were later thawed in a 37 degrees C water bath. The sorted or isolated CD4+, CD8+ and CD8+ TEMRA cells had a purity of 90% or higher. RNA was extracted using the RNeasy kit, and roughly 0.5 to 1 microgram was reverse transcribed with random hexamers. The immunoSEQ multiplex PCR assay, covering 54 Vbeta and 13 Jbeta segments, was used to amplify TCR beta CDR3 regions. PCR amplification bias was corrected using a synthetic template baseline for primer optimization and computational correction. The published analysis was carried out like this. Reads were assigned to V, D and J genes according to IMGT and analyzed in immunoSEQ Analyzer, with only productive sequences retained. Clonality was computed as one minus Shannon entropy normalized by log2 of the number of productive unique sequences. For each patient and control, public and private clones were evaluated within the 100 most prevalent clones. A clone was defined as Susac-specific if it was absent from the healthy and MS cohorts, from roughly 990 published viral clones and from other ImmuneACCESS disease sequences. In TCRdb, the public reads were trimmed at Q25 with fastp and aligned with MiXCR, with productive beta chains retained. All rows with the same CDR3 protein become a single entry with the most common DNA and genes. The V and J calls were not made by the authors but by TCRdb's processing. Counted in this sample were over 140,000 distinct CDR3 sequences; around 95% of them appeared once. The ten largest clonotypes hold 0.13% to 0.15% of the sample.

The chain is assembled from TRBV30 and TRBJ1-2; matching of 5 bases hints at TRBD1 as the D gene. The sample comprised CD4+ T cells from PBMCs. This TCR was recovered from a human donor with Susac syndrome. The DNA sequence is given as TGTGCCTGGAGTGTCATGACAGCCAGCTATGGCTACACCTTC. The resulting protein is CAWSVMTASYGYTF.